The next 20 T cell receptor beta chains were all read from a single sample in a study of follicular helper T cells after annual influenza vaccination. The repertoire was sequenced with immunoSEQ multiplex PCR; TCRdb's copy has only in-frame clones and lacks some. The sample has about 11,000 clones, 70% to 85% seen once; the top ten hold around 0.9%. Sequencing used CXCR5- memory CD4+ T cells sorted from blood, obtained 6 weeks after influenza vaccination. The receptor set was obtained from an adult who received the influenza vaccine.

The V gene is TRBV5-1, the J gene TRBJ1-1; TRBD1 might be the D (6 bases). The germline V and J ends were trimmed by 2 bases and 2 bases, with 7 bases remaining between them. The CDR3 is made up of 13 amino acids. Germline V gene sequence: CDR1 SGHRS, CDR2 YFSETQ. The CDR3 nucleotides are TGCGCCAGCAGCTTACAGGGAAACACTGAAGCTTTCTTT. It specifies CASSLQGNTEAFF. The entire variable domain, with the rest obtained from reference TRBV5-1 and TRBJ1-1, is as follows: KAGVTQTPRYLIKTRGQQVTLSCSPISGHRSVSWYQQTPGQGLQFLFEYFSETQRNKGNFPGRFSGRQFSNSRSEMNVSTLELGDSALYLCASSLQGNTEAFFGQGTRLTVV.

The gene calls are TRBV29-1 and TRBJ2-5, with D maybe TRBD1 (5 bases). This CDR3 region has 17 residues. V dropped 0 bases and J dropped 2 bases, with 19 bases sitting between them. Germline lookup yields CDR1 SQVTM and CDR2 ANQGSEA. In DNA form, the CDR3 reads TGCAGCGTTGAAGATCCTTTTAGGGGCAGTACACAAGAGACCCAGTACTTC. Translation: CSVEDPFRGSTQETQYF. Using reference TRBV29-1 and TRBJ2-5 for the parts outside the CDR3, the full variable domain is SAVISQKPSRDICQRGTSLTIQCQVDSQVTMMFWYRQQPGQSLTLIATANQGSEATYESGFVIDKFPISRPNLTFSTLTVSNMSPEDSSIYLCSVEDPFRGSTQETQYFGPGTRLLVL.

This clone was found once. The V gene is TRBV5-1, the J gene TRBJ2-2, with 12 bases lining up with TRBD1. The germline CDR1 and CDR2 sequences are SGHRS and YFSETQ. V lost 4 bases to trimming and J lost 7 bases; unmatched junction nucleotides: 5. The CDR3 is made up of 15 amino acids. DNA of the CDR3: TGCGCCAGCAGCCACCGGGACAGGGGGCACGGGGAGCTGTTTTTT. Protein sequence: CASSHRDRGHGELFF. Full variable domain (rest looked up from reference TRBV5-1 and TRBJ2-2): KAGVTQTPRYLIKTRGQQVTLSCSPISGHRSVSWYQQTPGQGLQFLFEYFSETQRNKGNFPGRFSGRQFSNSRSEMNVSTLELGDSALYLCASSHRDRGHGELFFGEGSRLTVL.

The chain is built from TRBV6-1 and TRBJ1-5; no clear D. The CDR3 loop spans 12 amino acids. Trimming left V 8 bases short and J 5 bases short, with 10 bases between. Germline V gives CDR1 MNHNS, CDR2 SASEGT. Here the CDR3 reads CASHSAYQPQHF. The DNA of the CDR3 is TGTGCCAGCCATAGTGCCTATCAGCCCCAGCATTTT.

V gene TRBV2 combines with J gene TRBJ2-5; no reliable D call. The CDR3 spans 11 residues. CDR1 SNHLY and CDR2 FYNNEI come from the germline V gene. V lost 6 bases to trimming and J lost 5 bases, with 7 bases between them. In nucleotides, the CDR3 is TGTGCCAGCAGGATGGATGAGACCCAGTACTTC. Translated: CASRMDETQYF.

The chain couples TRBV6-1 to TRBJ2-1; D gene unclear. Germline V gene data show CDR1 as MNHNS and CDR2 as SASEGT. V shed 7 bases and J shed 4 bases, with 2 bases lying between them. The CDR3 covers 10 residues. In DNA, the CDR3 is TGTGCCAGCAAATACAATGAGCAGTTCTTC. This sequence encodes CASKYNEQFF.

The chain employs TRBV6-1 and TRBJ2-1; D perhaps matches TRBD2 (8 bases). Germline V gene lookup returns CDR1 MNHNS and CDR2 SASEGT. The CDR3 covers 15 residues. V lost 7 bases to trimming and J lost 5 bases, with 18 bases between them. CDR3 coding DNA: TGTGCCAGCACCCGGGAGGGGGCCGTGGACAATGAGCAGTTCTTC. Its protein product is CASTREGAVDNEQFF.

The rearrangement uses TRBV6-5 and TRBJ1-3, with TRBD1 matching 10 bases. The V and J ends lost 4 bases and 4 bases, in that order; junction bases with no gene match: 7. This CDR3 is 16 amino acids long. Germline CDR1 and CDR2: MNHEY and SVGAGI. The CDR3 spells CASSSRTGGSGNTIYF. Written as DNA, the CDR3 is TGTGCCAGCAGTTCCCGGACAGGGGGTTCAGGAAACACCATATATTTT.

The rearrangement links TRBV7-6 to TRBJ1-3; D gene uncertain. This CDR3 has 13 amino acids. Trimming took 5 bases from V and 2 from J, leaving 7 bases between them. Germline CDR1 is SGHVS and CDR2 is FNYEAQ. The CDR3 sequence is CASSPGAGNTIYF. The CDR3, as DNA: TGTGCCAGCAGCCCCGGAGCTGGAAACACCATATATTTT.

This sequence joins TRBV7-9 and TRBJ2-2; tentative D call: TRBD2 (6 bases). CDR1 and CDR2 (germline): SEHNR, FQNEAQ (reference sequence). Trimming took 5 bases from V and 2 from J, leaving 9 bases between them. The CDR3 loop spans 14 amino acids. This CDR3 is CASSEGGNTGELFF. The CDR3 DNA reads as TGTGCCAGCAGCGAGGGAGGCAACACCGGGGAGCTGTTTTTT.

The sample holds a few counts of this clone. The CDR3 sequence is CASRRTSGDYNEQFF. The CDR3 DNA reads as TGTGCCAGCAGGCGGACTAGCGGCGACTACAATGAGCAGTTCTTC. The chain joins TRBV27 to TRBJ2-1; 10 nucleotides match TRBD2. The V segment lost 6 bases and the J segment 3 bases; nucleotides outside the gene matches: 5. Germline V gene sequence: CDR1 MNHEY, CDR2 SMNVEV (reference sequence). This CDR3 has 15 residues.

The CDR3 sequence: CASSVRRTGATGANVLTF. The CDR3 coding sequence is TGTGCCAGCAGCGTGAGACGGACAGGGGCCACTGGGGCCAACGTCCTGACTTTC. This sequence joins TRBV9 and TRBJ2-6; 9 nucleotides agree with TRBD1. Germline lookup yields CDR1 SGDLS and CDR2 YYNGEE. The CDR3 is 18 amino acids. Trimming at V came to 2 bases and at J to 2 bases, leaving 8 bases not matched to a gene.

The chain has TRBV7-2 and TRBJ2-7, with D unresolved. V lost 2 bases to trimming and J lost 0 bases, with 11 bases between them. The CDR3 sequence is 15 residues long. Germline values: CDR1 SGHTA, CDR2 FQGNSA. This chain's CDR3 is CASSLTAASSYEQYF. DNA of the CDR3: TGTGCCAGCAGCTTAACGGCGGCGTCCTCCTACGAGCAGTACTTC.

This chain joins TRBV5-1 and TRBJ2-3; TRBD1 might be the D (6 bases). CDR1 and CDR2 from the germline V gene are SGHRS and YFSETQ. This CDR3 comprises 14 residues. Trimming removed 3 bases from V and 6 bases from J, with 14 bases in between. The CDR3 is CASSSGAPRDTQYF. In DNA, the CDR3 is TGCGCCAGCAGCTCAGGGGCTCCGCGGGATACGCAGTATTTT.

V gene TRBV28 combines with J gene TRBJ2-7; 12 nucleotides align to TRBD2. The trim removed 6 bases at V and 5 bases at J, leaving 11 bases unmatched. Germline CDR1 and CDR2: MDHEN and SYDVKM. The CDR3 is 16 amino acids. The CDR3 sequence: CASRGLRTSGTHEQYF. The DNA for the CDR3 is TGTGCCAGCAGGGGATTACGGACTAGCGGGACCCACGAGCAGTACTTC.

The chain recombines TRBV30 with TRBJ2-2; 12 bases agree with TRBD2. Germline-derived CDR1 and CDR2 are GTSNPN and SVGIG (reference sequence). The CDR3 extends over 15 amino acids. V dropped 5 bases and J dropped 1; count of bases not matched to a gene: 2. The CDR3 sequence: CAWGLAGLNTGELFF. The CDR3 bases are TGTGCCTGGGGACTAGCGGGATTGAACACCGGGGAGCTGTTTTTT.

V and J are TRBV7-2 and TRBJ2-5; tentatively, D is TRBD1 or TRBD2 (7 bases each). Trimming removed 5 bases at V and 3 bases at J, with 13 bases between. CDR1 SGHTA and CDR2 FQGNSA come from the germline V gene. The CDR3 sequence is 14 residues long. CDR3 loop: CASSRQGGEETQYF. CDR3 DNA sequence: TGTGCCAGCAGCCGACAGGGAGGGGAAGAGACCCAGTACTTC.

This clone was detected once. The chain couples TRBV28 to TRBJ1-4; the D gene is possibly TRBD1 (5 bases). CDR1 and CDR2 (germline): MDHEN, SYDVKM. The CDR3 is made up of 13 amino acids. Trimming took off 5 bases at V and 11 bases at J, with 15 bases between the two ends. The CDR3: CASSGALAGKLFF. The CDR3 DNA reads as TGTGCCAGCAGTGGGGCCCTAGCTGGGAAACTGTTTTTT.

This chain links TRBV30 with TRBJ2-3; D ambiguous. The CDR3 loop spans 12 amino acids. V gave up 2 bases and J gave up 6 bases, with 9 bases separating them. Germline loops: CDR1 GTSNPN, CDR2 SVGIG (reference sequence). The CDR3 DNA reads TGTGCCTGGAGTCCCTCCCCCGATACGCAGTATTTT. The encoded protein is CAWSPSPDTQYF.

The DNA of the CDR3 is TGTGCCAGCAGTCAATGGACTAGCGGGAGGGCCAAAGAGACCCAGTACTTC. This sequence encodes CASSQWTSGRAKETQYF. The gene calls are TRBV27 and TRBJ2-5, with 15 bases lining up with TRBD2. Trimming took 5 bases from V and 3 from J; bases not matched to a gene: 7. From germline, CDR1 is MNHEY and CDR2 SMNVEV (reference sequence). This CDR3 is 17 amino acids long.